The source of this TCR beta chain is a study of blood T cell repertoires in COVID-19. Study-level information: Both acute and convalescent COVID-19 samples were obtained from the United States, Italy and Spain. In each case, the material was cDNA or gDNA derived from T cells, B-cell-depleted T cells, or PBMCs.

Germline lookup yields CDR1 SEHNR and CDR2 FQNEAQ (reference sequence). With 5 bases removed from V and 0 bases from J, the gap between germline ends came to 17 bases. This CDR3 has 17 amino acids. The authors' processing: Estimation of nucleated cell counts relied on the amplification of reference gene primers. Assay used: immunoSEQ multiplex PCR; TCRdb lists only in-frame clones, some missing. V, J and clone size are taken as reported in that table, and D and trimming were inferred from the DNA itself. The table records 200,000 to 300,000 clones, 70% to 90% of them present only once. The sample was peripheral blood. The source is a woman in her forties who had recovered from COVID-19. The chain uses TRBV7-9 and TRBJ2-4, with D perhaps matching TRBD1 (6 bases). The CDR3 DNA is TGTGCCAGCAGCCCCCGGACAGCACGGGGAGCCAAAAACATTCAGTACTTC. This sequence encodes CASSPRTARGAKNIQYF.